The 26 T cell receptor beta chains reported below all come from one sample, sequenced in a study of blood T cell repertoires in COVID-19. Sequenced by immunoSEQ multiplex PCR; TCRdb stores in-frame clones only, minus some. The sample contains 60,000 to 65,000 clones, about 70% of which appear only once. The material sequenced was peripheral blood. All receptors derive from a woman over 75 with acute or convalescent COVID-19.

This clone was detected only once. V gene TRBV24-1 combines with J gene TRBJ2-1, with TRBD2 matching over 11 bases. V gave up 4 bases and J gave up 2 bases; unmatched junction bases: 3. CDR1 is KGHDR, CDR2 SFDVKD, per germline. The CDR3 runs 16 residues. CDR3 sequence reads: CATSDSSGRAYNEQFF. The CDR3 nucleotides are TGTGCCACCAGTGACAGTAGCGGGAGGGCCTACAATGAGCAGTTCTTC.

This chain links TRBV15 with TRBJ1-3; D not resolved. There are 12 residues in the CDR3. Trimming shortened V by 5 bases and J by 4 bases, and 6 bases separated the two germline ends. Germline assignment: CDR1 LNHNV and CDR2 YYDKDF (reference sequence). The CDR3 loop is CATSVTGNTIYF. The CDR3, as DNA: TGTGCCACCAGCGTCACAGGAAACACCATATATTTT. Full variable domain (rest looked up from reference TRBV15 and TRBJ1-3): DAMVIQNPRYQVTQFGKPVTLSCSQTLNHNVMYWYQQKSSQAPKLLFHYYDKDFNNEADTPDNFQSRRPNTSFCFLDIRSPGLGDTAMYLCATSVTGNTIYFGEGSWLTVV.

The rearrangement uses TRBV7-9 and TRBJ1-2; the D gene is possibly TRBD1 (6 bases). V shed 3 bases and J shed 2 bases, with 10 bases lying between them. CDR1 SEHNR and CDR2 FQNEAQ come from the germline V gene (reference sequence). This CDR3 contains 14 residues. The CDR3 DNA follows: TGTGCCAGCAGCTTTGATCAGGGGAACTATGGCTACACCTTC. It translates to CASSFDQGNYGYTF. Using reference TRBV7-9 and TRBJ1-2 for the parts outside the CDR3, the full variable domain is DTGVSQNPRHKITKRGQNVTFRCDPISEHNRLYWYRQTLGQGPEFLTYFQNEAQLEKSRLLSDRFSAERPKGSFSTLEIQRTEQGDSAMYLCASSFDQGNYGYTFGSGTRLTVV.

As to this clone: The germline gene is not matched at one end of the junction; a read error may be the cause. The chain employs TRBV28 and TRBJ1-5; maybe TRBD1 (6 bases). The CDR3 is 16 amino acids. Germline V lookup: CDR1 MDHEN, CDR2 SYDVKM. The CDR3 spells CASSFSPDSSSQPQHF. CDR3 sequence (DNA): TGTGCCAGCAGTTTTTCTCCGGACAGCAGCAGTCAGCCCCAGCATTTT.

This chain joins TRBV6-1 and TRBJ2-7, with 9 bases fitting TRBD1. Per germline, CDR1 MNHNS and CDR2 SASEGT. V lost 5 bases and J lost 7; bases outside the gene matches: 12. This CDR3 spans 15 amino acids. The CDR3 reads CASSPRQGGAWEQYF. Here the CDR3 DNA reads TGTGCCAGCAGTCCGCGACAGGGGGGAGCGTGGGAGCAGTACTTC.

This sequence joins TRBV19 and TRBJ1-5; tentatively, D is TRBD1 (5 bases). This CDR3 spans 17 amino acids. V lost 3 bases and J lost 4, with 19 bases in between. The V gene's germline CDR1 is LNHDA and CDR2 SQIVND (reference sequence). The CDR3 DNA reads TGTGCCAGTAGTATCCCCCCCTCCGGACAAGTAAATCAGCCCCAGCATTTT. Its translation is CASSIPPSGQVNQPQHF.

V is TRBV21-1 and J is TRBJ1-3; the table gives TRBD1 as D, unverified against the DNA. TRBV21-1 is a known pseudogene. The CDR3 covers 19 residues. Written as DNA, the CDR3 is TGTGCCAGCAGCAAAGTCCGGGAGTGGGACAGGCTTCCTGGAAACACCATATATTTT. Residues: CASSKVREWDRLPGNTIYF.

V is TRBV30 and J is TRBJ2-2; a weak D match, TRBD2 (6 bases). Per germline, CDR1 GTSNPN and CDR2 SVGIG (reference sequence). The V gene lost 2 bases and the J gene lost 0 bases, with 13 bases spanning the gap. The CDR3 loop spans 16 amino acids. In nucleotides, the CDR3 is TGTGCCTGGAGTCAGTGGGGGAGGCCGAACACCGGGGAGCTGTTTTTT. Translating it yields CAWSQWGRPNTGELFF.

There are a few counts of this clone. The J gene is TRBJ2-7, the V gene TRBV19; no firm D call. The CDR3 loop spans 15 amino acids. Germline-derived CDR1 and CDR2 are LNHDA and SQIVND (reference sequence). V was trimmed by 5 bases and J by 0 bases, leaving 14 bases between them. As DNA, the CDR3 is TGTGCCAGTAGTTACACATTTACTATCTCCTACGAGCAGTACTTC. The encoded protein is CASSYTFTISYEQYF.

This clone was observed a few times. This chain links TRBV7-2 with TRBJ1-1; 7 bases line up with TRBD1. This CDR3 region has 15 residues. Germline CDR1 SGHTA, CDR2 FQGNSA. Trimming took 1 base from V and 4 from J; bases not matched to a gene: 6. CDR3 nucleotides: TGTGCCAGCAGCTTAGACGCCAGGGGGTTCACTGAAGCTTTCTTT. Its protein is CASSLDARGFTEAFF. The complete variable domain, with remaining parts taken from reference TRBV7-2 and TRBJ1-1, reads GAGVSQSPSNKVTEKGKDVELRCDPISGHTALYWYRQSLGQGLEFLIYFQGNSAPDKSGLPSDRFSAERTGGSVSTLTIQRTQQEDSAVYLCASSLDARGFTEAFFGQGTRLTVV.

The genes are TRBV5-6 and TRBJ2-6, with 7 bases matching TRBD1. V was pared by 4 bases and J by 2 bases, with 12 bases of the junction left unmatched. Germline lookup yields CDR1 SGHDT and CDR2 YYEEEE. This CDR3 has 18 residues. The CDR3 here is CASSPKTGSFTGANVLTF. The CDR3 DNA is TGTGCCAGCAGCCCAAAGACAGGGAGTTTTACTGGGGCCAACGTCCTGACTTTC. Full variable domain (outside the CDR3, taken from reference TRBV5-6 and TRBJ2-6): DAGVTQSPTHLIKTRGQQVTLRCSPKSGHDTVSWYQQALGQGPQFIFQYYEEEERQRGNFPDRFSGHQFPNYSSELNVNALLLGDSALYLCASSPKTGSFTGANVLTFGAGSRLTVL.

V is TRBV6-5 and J is TRBJ1-5; D gene uncertain. Trimming removed 6 bases at V and 0 bases at J, with 12 bases between. Germline V lookup: CDR1 MNHEY, CDR2 SVGAGI. This CDR3 has 15 residues. CDR3 in amino acids: CASRNRRGSNQPQHF. In nucleotides, the CDR3 is TGTGCCAGCAGAAACCGACGGGGTAGCAATCAGCCCCAGCATTTT.

In this sample, this clone turned up a few times. The rearrangement links TRBV7-3 to TRBJ1-6; a possible D gene is TRBD1 (6 bases). The CDR3 is 14 residues long. V was pared by 3 bases and J by 7 bases, with 10 bases between. The V gene's germline CDR1 is SGHTA and CDR2 FQGTGA. The DNA of the CDR3 is TGTGCCAGCAGCTTCGGGACAAACAATTCACCCCTCCACTTT. It yields the protein CASSFGTNNSPLHF.

The rearrangement joins TRBV19 to TRBJ1-2; TRBD1 matches 9 bases. The germline V gene has CDR1 LNHDA and CDR2 SQIVND (reference sequence). The ends lost 5 bases at V and 4 bases at J; junction bases unmatched: 5. This CDR3 is built from 14 residues. CDR3 DNA: TGTGCCAGTAGTTTGGACAGGGGATTCTATGGCTACACCTTC. It specifies CASSLDRGFYGYTF.

This clone occurred a few times. This chain joins TRBV4-2 and TRBJ2-3; 9 bases line up with TRBD2. V dropped 3 bases and J dropped 6; count of bases not matched to a gene: 7. The CDR3 contains 15 residues. Germline CDR1 reads LGHNA; CDR2 reads YNFKEQ. In DNA form, the CDR3 reads TGTGCCAGCAGCCAGGCGGGAGGGGGAGCGGATACGCAGTATTTT. Its protein product is CASSQAGGGADTQYF.

The chain carries TRBV4-1 and TRBJ2-1; D is undetermined. Per the germline V gene, CDR1 is MGHRA and CDR2 is YSYEKL. The V and J ends lost 2 bases and 5 bases respectively, with 16 bases between them. CDR3 length: 16 residues. The CDR3: CASSQKVAVDHNEQFF. CDR3 coding DNA: TGCGCCAGCAGCCAAAAGGTGGCGGTAGACCACAATGAGCAGTTCTTC.

The chain combines TRBV29-1 with TRBJ1-1; D possibly corresponds to TRBD1 (5 bases). Trimming took 2 bases from V and 4 from J, leaving 8 bases between them. This CDR3 has 12 residues. Germline V gene lookup returns CDR1 SQVTM and CDR2 ANQGSEA. CDR3 protein: CSVERRGTEAFF. The CDR3 coding sequence is TGCAGCGTTGAAAGGAGGGGCACTGAAGCTTTCTTT.

The rearrangement links TRBV7-3 to TRBJ1-2; 7 bases are a match to TRBD1. Trimming cost V 1 base and J 2 bases; bases outside gene matches: 4. This CDR3 comprises 15 residues. Germline V gene sequence: CDR1 SGHTA, CDR2 FQGTGA. The CDR3 loop is CASSLRGRGNYGYTF. CDR3 coding DNA: TGTGCCAGCAGCTTAAGGGGCAGGGGGAACTATGGCTACACCTTC.

The V call is TRBV18, the J call TRBJ2-1; TRBD2 matches at 7 bases. Germline CDR1 and CDR2: KGHSH and LQKENI. The CDR3 is made up of 16 amino acids. The J segment lost 3 bases and the V segment lost 0 bases, leaving 5 bases of the junction unmatched. CDR3 sequence reads: CASSPPGDYLYNEQFF. In nucleotides, the CDR3 is TGTGCCAGCTCACCACCGGGGGACTATCTCTACAATGAGCAGTTCTTC.

V gene TRBV3-1 (or the pseudogene TRBV3-2) combines with J gene TRBJ1-6; 7 nucleotides line up with TRBD1. The CDR3 covers 18 residues. Germline V gene sequence: CDR1 LGHDT, CDR2 YNNKEL (reference sequence). The trim removed 4 bases at V and 1 base at J, leaving 10 bases unmatched. CDR3 region: CASSLRTGPRSYNSPLHF. The CDR3 DNA is TGTGCCAGCAGCCTCCGGACAGGTCCAAGATCCTATAATTCACCCCTCCACTTT.

The J gene is TRBJ1-5, the V gene TRBV30; tentative D call: TRBD1 (5 bases). The CDR3 consists of 12 residues. The germline CDR1 and CDR2 sequences are GTSNPN and SVGIG (reference sequence). V lost 4 bases, J lost 3 bases, and 7 bases lay in between. CDR3 nucleotides: TGTGCCTGGAACAGGAACAATCAGCCCCAGCATTTT. Its translation: CAWNRNNQPQHF.

The chain joins TRBV18 to TRBJ2-7; TRBD2 aligns across 9 bases. The CDR3 extends over 15 amino acids. The V gene end was trimmed by 3 bases and the J gene end by 3 bases; junction bases not matched to a gene: 6. Germline V CDR1 and CDR2: KGHSH, LQKENI. The CDR3 DNA sequence: TGTGCCAGCTCACCTTGGGCTAGCGGGAACTACGAGCAGTACTTC. Its protein is CASSPWASGNYEQYF. Complete variable domain (other parts from reference TRBV18 and TRBJ2-7): NAGVMQNPRHLVRRRGQEARLRCSPMKGHSHVYWYRQLPEEGLKFMVYLQKENIIDESGMPKERFSAEFPKEGPSILRIQQVVRGDSAAYFCASSPWASGNYEQYFGPGTRLTVT.

In this sample, this clone turned up a few times. This chain connects TRBV11-2 to TRBJ1-3; D may be TRBD1 (5 bases). The ends were cut back, 5 bases at V and 6 bases at J, with 17 bases in the middle. The CDR3 length is 15 residues. The germline V gene has CDR1 SGHAT and CDR2 FQNNGV. The CDR3 region is CASSRRTGRENTIYF. CDR3 sequence (DNA): TGTGCCAGCAGCCGTAGAACAGGAAGGGAAAACACCATATATTTT.

The chain recombines TRBV6-2 or TRBV6-3 with TRBJ1-5; the D gene is possibly TRBD1 (6 bases). This CDR3 spans 15 amino acids. V was pared by 2 bases and J by 5 bases, with 13 bases between. Germline V gene sequence: CDR1 MNHEY, CDR2 SVGEGT. Here the CDR3 DNA reads TGTGCCAGCAGTTACCCGGGGGGCACCCATCAGCCCCAGCATTTT. It is translated as CASSYPGGTHQPQHF.

This chain uses TRBV6-2 or TRBV6-3 with TRBJ1-1; tentative D call: TRBD1 (6 bases). V shed 0 bases and J shed 5 bases, with 19 bases lying between them. This CDR3 has 17 amino acids. CDR1 and CDR2 from the germline V gene are MNHEY and SVGEGT. CDR3 sequence reads: CASSYSFQGSQGTEAFF. In nucleotides, the CDR3 is TGTGCCAGCAGTTACTCCTTCCAGGGTTCCCAGGGGACTGAAGCTTTCTTT.

The table lists this clone with many counts. This chain uses TRBV21-1 with TRBJ1-6. TRBV21-1 is a documented pseudogene. The CDR3 totals 16 residues. In DNA form, the CDR3 reads TGTGCCAGCAGCCCGCTCTGCGGAGGGACGAGTTCACCCCTCCACTTT. This translates into CASSPLCGGTSSPLHF.